This T cell receptor (beta chain) stems from a study of blood T cells in healthy people across ages. Study observations and caveats: More naive CD4+ cells and higher diversity were found in long-lived than in aged donors. It was not known whether donors were CMV positive (a possible confounder of expanded clonotype changes).

This clonotype was observed many times. Its antigen is not known. This CDR3 region has 14 residues. The germline V gene has CDR1 SQVTM and CDR2 ANQGSEA. The V and J ends lost 6 bases and 1 base respectively, with 15 bases between them. Using a J-beta primer mix together with a sample-barcoded 5' primer, a second PCR was run for about 6 to 11 cycles. One entry per CDR3 protein, called by TCRdb with MiXCR from the 5' RACE reads. The sample shows roughly 1.7 million distinct CDR3 sequences, 34% of them seen only once. The chain carries TRBV29-1 and TRBJ1-2, with D perhaps matching TRBD1 (5 bases). Specimen: blood. The clonotype was recovered from a woman in her thirties in good health. The CDR3 loop reads CSVPWGGVNYGYTF. The CDR3 DNA follows: TGCAGCGTACCTTGGGGGGGAGTTAACTATGGCTACACCTTC. The whole variable domain, remainder taken from reference TRBV29-1 and TRBJ1-2, is SAVISQKPSRDICQRGTSLTIQCQVDSQVTMMFWYRQQPGQSLTLIATANQGSEATYESGFVIDKFPISRPNLTFSTLTVSNMSPEDSSIYLCSVPWGGVNYGYTFGSGTRLTVV.